Following are 10 T cell receptor beta chains from one sample sequenced in a study of control samples from healthy donors and cancer patients. Sequenced by immunoSEQ multiplex PCR; TCRdb stores in-frame clones only, minus some. The repertoire consists of approximately 70,000 clones, with roughly 84% occurring once and the leading ten covering more than 12%. What was sequenced was blood. The receptors come from a man aged 45-60 years in good health.

The rearrangement joins TRBV18 to TRBJ1-4, with 9 bases that match TRBD1. Germline assignment: CDR1 KGHSH and CDR2 LQKENI. The CDR3 is made up of 15 amino acids. V was clipped by 3 bases and J by 5 bases; unmatched bases: 4. CDR3 protein: CASSPDRGRNEKLFF. As DNA, the CDR3 is TGTGCCAGCTCACCCGACAGGGGGAGGAATGAAAAACTGTTTTTT.

V is TRBV27 and J is TRBJ2-6, with 9 bases aligning to TRBD2. Looked up from germline, CDR1 is MNHEY and CDR2 is SMNVEV (reference sequence). This CDR3 is 16 amino acids long. The V segment lost 6 bases and the J segment 4 bases; nucleotides outside the gene matches: 7. The CDR3 spells CASRLSGSTGANVLTF. The CDR3 nucleotides read TGTGCCAGCAGACTTAGCGGGAGTACCGGGGCCAACGTCCTGACTTTC.

The chain couples TRBV19 to TRBJ1-5; TRBD1 agrees at 12 bases. The germline gives CDR1 LNHDA, CDR2 SQIVND (reference sequence). The CDR3 runs 17 residues. The J segment lost 6 bases and the V segment lost 4 bases, leaving 10 bases of the junction unmatched. CDR3 loop: CASSTGTGGPMGQPQHF. The CDR3 DNA reads TGTGCCAGTAGTACCGGGACAGGGGGCCCCATGGGTCAGCCCCAGCATTTT.

The rearrangement uses TRBV7-9 and TRBJ1-1; D may be TRBD1 (6 bases). Per germline, CDR1 SEHNR and CDR2 FQNEAQ (reference sequence). With 6 bases removed from V and 7 bases from J, the gap between germline ends came to 12 bases. The CDR3 covers 12 residues. The CDR3 here is CASSSQGLEAFF. CDR3 bases: TGTGCCAGCAGTTCACAGGGACTTGAAGCTTTCTTT.

The chain joins TRBV7-2 to TRBJ2-2; D remains ambiguous. This CDR3 spans 14 amino acids. V was cut by 4 bases and J by 6 bases, with 12 bases left in between. Germline CDR1 is SGHTA and CDR2 is FQGNSA. This CDR3 reads CASSSRIHAGELFF. CDR3 sequence (DNA): TGTGCCAGCAGCTCGCGTATCCACGCCGGGGAGCTGTTTTTT.

The chain links TRBV6-6 to TRBJ2-1; 10 bases agree with TRBD2. With V trimmed by 5 bases and J by 4 bases, 2 bases remained unmatched. Germline values: CDR1 MNHNY, CDR2 SVGAGI (reference sequence). This CDR3 has 14 residues. The CDR3 reads CASSSGRGYNEQFF. In DNA form, the CDR3 reads TGTGCCAGCAGTAGCGGGAGGGGGTACAATGAGCAGTTCTTC.

The rearrangement links TRBV30 to TRBJ1-4; tentatively, D is TRBD1 (6 bases). This CDR3 region has 20 residues. V lost 5 bases and J 8 bases, leaving 36 bases between the germline ends. The germline CDR1 and CDR2 sequences are GTSNPN and SVGIG (reference sequence). In nucleotides, the CDR3 is TGTGCCTGGGAGCCCGGATACTTCTCGGAGGGGTACAGGGAGGGAGAAAAACTGTTTTTT. As protein: CAWEPGYFSEGYREGEKLFF.

This clone has just one count. V is TRBV7-9 and J is TRBJ1-1; D is unresolved. V lost 6 bases, J lost 5 bases, and 13 bases lay in between. This CDR3 is 13 amino acids long. Germline CDR1 is SEHNR and CDR2 is FQNEAQ (reference sequence). The CDR3 DNA is TGTGCCAGCAGTGTAGGGAGGGAGACTGAAGCTTTCTTT. It encodes CASSVGRETEAFF.

The chain carries TRBV7-9 and TRBJ2-1; D might be TRBD1 (6 bases). Germline assignment: CDR1 SEHNR and CDR2 FQNEAQ (reference sequence). This CDR3 spans 12 amino acids. Trimming took 9 bases from V and 5 from J, leaving 11 bases between them. The CDR3 sequence: CASGTSNNEQFF. CDR3 nucleotides: TGTGCCAGTGGGACATCTAACAATGAGCAGTTCTTC.

The chain employs TRBV6-6 and TRBJ1-1; a weak D match, TRBD1 (6 bases). The V end was cut by 5 bases, the J end by 1 base, with 11 bases between. The CDR3 consists of 14 residues. From germline, CDR1 is MNHNY and CDR2 SVGAGI (reference sequence). The CDR3 DNA is TGTGCCAGCAGTGACGGACAGCGGAACACTGAAGCTTTCTTT. Its translation is CASSDGQRNTEAFF.